The entry below gives a single TCR beta chain sequence along with its context. This clonotype has at least ten counts. The antigen this receptor binds is unknown. No much larger clone is present one base from it, and per-base qualities are unavailable. The data are from a study of regulatory T cells in long-lasting Graves disease (dated by TCRdb to about 2021). With respect to the entire study: In the newly diagnosed Graves' disease group, patients had been taking antithyroid drugs for less than 3 months. The study was registered as a clinical trial and conducted in China. A total of 33 samples underwent TCR sequencing, from 13 patients with persistent Graves' disease and 20 or so patients with newly diagnosed Graves' disease. Persistent Graves' disease patients were compared with newly diagnosed Graves' disease patients by peripheral blood TCR sequencing and RNA sequencing. General study outcomes and caveats: Sequencing and analysis were restricted to the TCR beta chain. Patients with persistent disease shared more public clonotypes (about 2,700) than newly diagnosed patients did (nearly 1,000). Persistent disease showed preferential use of TRBV28, TRBJ1-2 and TRBJ2-5, whereas newly diagnosed disease favored TRBV20-1 and TRBJ2-1. As a limitation, the authors acknowledged that the small sample size may reduce accuracy. Persistent Graves' disease patients showed lower TCR Shannon entropy and fewer highly expanded clones than newly diagnosed patients, suggesting clonal expansion. The study examined only peripheral blood because the primary lesion, thyroid tissue, could not be accessed.

Taken from the germline V gene, the CDR1 and CDR2 loops are SGHVS and FNYEAQ. The CDR3 covers 19 residues, taking in both the cysteine and the phenylalanine. Only the CDR3 part of the read is kept: 57 bases, read in frame from the first base. V trim: 5 bases; J trim: 0 bases; unmatched bases: 11. According to the study, the label for this sample's time point signals: newly diagnosed GD, antithyroid drugs for less than 3 months. For both TCR sequencing and RNA sequencing, RNA was extracted from PBMCs in TRIzol. Graves' disease was diagnosed according to American Thyroid Association guidelines. The patients came from an endocrinology department in Xi'an, China. From each patient, around 9 milliliters of peripheral blood was collected into an EDTA anticoagulant tube. Ficoll Paque Plus density gradient separation was used to isolate PBMCs, and no additional T cell sorting was done. An Agilent 2100 Bioanalyzer and agarose gel were used to check RNA quality, while a NanoDrop 2000 measured RNA concentration.

The library relied on multiplex PCR. Sequencing instrument: Illumina HiSeq 4000. CDR3 regions were amplified by Arm-PCR with iRepertoire HTBI primers to construct TCR beta libraries. Before sequencing, the PCR products underwent gel purification. The paper's data handling went like this. Gene usage analysis of CDR3 amino acid clonotypes used the approximately 62 TRBV and about 14 TRBJ segments found across samples. COPE and FqMerger were used to merge the filtered high-quality paired reads into contigs. BLAST was used to align contigs to the IMGT TRBV, TRBD and TRBJ reference genes, and CDR3 was defined following IMGT. Any clonotype with a frequency above 0.1% was classified as a highly expanded clone. Shannon entropy was used to measure repertoire diversity, and the Gini coefficient was used to measure V-J evenness. Clonotypes shared by more than one individual were considered public. TCRdb's own reprocessing of the public reads used fastp at Q25 and MiXCR and kept productive beta chains. Rows merge per CDR3 protein into single entries with the most common DNA and genes. TCRdb assigned the V and J calls; the authors' analysis was not used. The sample has about 330,000 distinct CDR3 sequences on record, about 16% of them singletons. Clones ranked in the top ten supply around 20% of the sample.

The data were also submitted as part of a second study, on T cells in Graves' hyperthyroidism and ophthalmopathy. Drawing on the second study: Graves' hyperthyroidism was defined as stable when no progression to ophthalmopathy occurred over 18 months of follow-up. Hyperthyroidism patients were newly diagnosed, had a disease duration of under 2 months, and were aged 18 to 65 years. Patients with uncontrolled infections, other autoimmune diseases, pregnancy or lactation were excluded. Diagnoses relied on clinical symptoms, serum thyroxine and TRAb, thyroid ultrasound and orbital computed tomography. The TCR CDR3 was subjected to a first round of RT-PCR using the HTBI primer set and the Qiagen OneStep RT-PCR kit. Most expanded thyroid clonotypes (frequency above 0.001) were also detected in blood, suggesting blood repertoires may reflect thyroid immune responses. In cross-validation, a model built on a 13 V-J signature told ophthalmopathy apart from stable hyperthyroidism with approximately 90% sensitivity and roughly 81% specificity, and in testing the same model reached 80%/75%. In validation, progression to ophthalmopathy was predicted by the model with 70.59% sensitivity and 72.22% specificity, a median of approximately 6.5 months before onset. TCR V-J signatures able to tell the groups apart were searched for in a discovery cohort of 90 to 100 patients, of whom more than 40 had Graves' ophthalmopathy and 57 had stable Graves' hyperthyroidism. Whether ophthalmopathy could be predicted prospectively was tested in an independent validation cohort made up of approximately 19 hyperthyroidism patients plus 17 patients who later progressed to ophthalmopathy. The 95 to 100 discovery patients were randomly split 7:3 into training and test sets. In addition, the study compared T-cell repertoires in thyroid tissue and in blood from five or six Graves' hyperthyroidism patients. Once sampling was done, hyperthyroidism patients were given methimazole at a starting dose of 30 mg daily, whereas ophthalmopathy patients were given high-dose intravenous methylprednisolone. Libraries were constructed in a second round of multiplex PCR, after which size selection and purification were performed. Libraries were sequenced paired-end with 100 bp reads on an Illumina HiSeq2000. Raw data were processed with SOAPnuke, discarding reads with adapters, uncalled bases, mean Phred below 15, or no exact constant-primer or identifier match. High-quality paired reads were merged with COPE v1.2.5, and unique nucleotide sequences were defined as clonotypes. MiTCR v1.1 was used to align the clonotypes against IMGT TRBV, TRBD and TRBJ reference segments. The analysis included only V-J combinations with a frequency above 0.0001, which together covered 98% to 99.2% of the repertoires. The TCS score was defined as the ratio of F50 (clonal expansion) to E x V (chaos), calculated using BLOSUM62-based TCRdist between CDR3 peptides within each V-J. Welch's t-statistics and random forest reduced fewer than 600 V-J features to around 14, which were used in a naive Bayes classifier (R e1071). Sample size was not statistically predetermined, and blinding of investigators to group allocation was not performed. The paper reports TCR Vbeta CDR3 sequencing of approximately 140 peripheral blood samples: some 44 ophthalmopathy, under 80 hyperthyroidism and around 17 progressor patients.

The sequence was obtained from a young woman with Graves disease. Donor details come from another sample of the same person, matched by shared clones. Here the sequenced sample was peripheral blood mononuclear cells (PBMCs), taken at new diagnosis, from a patient treated with antithyroid drugs. The V and J genes are TRBV7-6 and TRBJ2-1; 12 bases in the middle match TRBD2. The DNA sequence reads TGTGCCAGCAGCCTCCCGACTAGCGGGGGTGAGAGCTCCTACAATGAGCAGTTCTTC. It encodes CASSLPTSGGESSYNEQFF.